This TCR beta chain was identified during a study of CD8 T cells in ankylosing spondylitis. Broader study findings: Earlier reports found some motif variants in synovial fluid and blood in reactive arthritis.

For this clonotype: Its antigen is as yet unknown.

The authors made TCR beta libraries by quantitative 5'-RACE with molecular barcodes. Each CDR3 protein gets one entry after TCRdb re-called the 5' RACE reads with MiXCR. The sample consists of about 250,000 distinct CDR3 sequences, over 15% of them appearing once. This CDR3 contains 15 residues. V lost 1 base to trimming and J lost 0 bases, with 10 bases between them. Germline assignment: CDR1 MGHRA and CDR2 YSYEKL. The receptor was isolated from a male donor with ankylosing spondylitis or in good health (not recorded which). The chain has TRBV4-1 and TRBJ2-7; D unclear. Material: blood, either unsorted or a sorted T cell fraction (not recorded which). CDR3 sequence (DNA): TGCGCCAGCAGCCAAGTCTCGGACCCCTCCTACGAGCAGTACTTC. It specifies CASSQVSDPSYEQYF.